This T cell receptor beta chain is drawn from a study of T cell responses to AZD1222 COVID-19 vaccine. The CDR3 is 18 amino acids. The V gene lost 0 bases and the J gene lost 0 bases, with 15 bases spanning the gap. Germline V gene lookup returns CDR1 MNHEY and CDR2 SVGEGT. Data came from immunoSEQ multiplex PCR; TCRdb stores just in-frame clones and leaves some out. The sample lists about 130,000 clones, approximately 93% occurring once. Study-wide results and limits: Spike-specific TCR repertoires showed rising breadth and depth after two AZD1222 doses. A mostly white British donor set with more females was recruited, and clonal diversity was possibly underestimated. Without day 14 samples, only post-peak T cell repertoires were studied.

Details on this clone: The antigen is undetermined.

The material was peripheral blood, obtained on day 0 of AZD1222 vaccination. The genes are TRBV6-2 or TRBV6-3 and TRBJ2-1; weak D call: TRBD2 (5 bases). This sequence was found in an adult in good health. The CDR3 coding sequence is TGTGCCAGCAGTTACTCCCAACCTAGCCAGAGCTCCTACAATGAGCAGTTCTTC. Translation: CASSYSQPSQSSYNEQFF.